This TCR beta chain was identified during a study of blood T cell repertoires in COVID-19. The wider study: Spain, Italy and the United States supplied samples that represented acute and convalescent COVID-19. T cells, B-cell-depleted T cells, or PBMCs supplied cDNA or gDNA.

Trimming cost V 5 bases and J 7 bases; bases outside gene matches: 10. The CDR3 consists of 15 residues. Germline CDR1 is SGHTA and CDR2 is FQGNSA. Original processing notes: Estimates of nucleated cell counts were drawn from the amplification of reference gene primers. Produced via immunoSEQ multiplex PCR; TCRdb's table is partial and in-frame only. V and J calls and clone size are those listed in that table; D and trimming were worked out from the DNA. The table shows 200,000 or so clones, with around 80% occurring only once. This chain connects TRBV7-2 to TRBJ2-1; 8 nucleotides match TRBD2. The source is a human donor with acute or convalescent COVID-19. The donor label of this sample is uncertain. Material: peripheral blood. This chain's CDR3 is CASSLSGSGANEQFF. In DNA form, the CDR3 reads TGTGCCAGCAGCCTCAGCGGGAGTGGGGCAAATGAGCAGTTCTTC.